This TCR beta chain derives from a study of CD8 T cells in ankylosing spondylitis. This clonotype was counted ten times or more. The antigen remains undetermined. Notes on the study in general: Significantly higher representation of disease-linked clones was reported for matched ankylosing spondylitis synovial fluid. Some motif variants were previously reported in reactive arthritis synovial fluid and blood. Eight highly homologous variants formed a TCR beta motif that appeared characteristic of ankylosing spondylitis blood. Disease-linked clones were CD8+ and relatively rare in peripheral blood.

The TCR beta libraries were generated through quantitative 5'-RACE incorporating molecular barcodes. In TCRdb, the 5' RACE reads were re-called with MiXCR into one record per CDR3 protein. This table has about 840,000 distinct CDR3 sequences, over 9.5% appearing once. After removal of 5 bases from V and 7 bases from J, the junction contained 6 bases not matched to a gene. The germline V gene encodes CDR1 DFQATT and CDR2 SNEGSKA (reference sequence). CDR3 length: 13 residues. The receptor was isolated from a male donor with ankylosing spondylitis. The chain has TRBV20-1 and TRBJ1-3; 9 positions agree with TRBD1. The specimen sequenced was blood, either unsorted or a sorted T cell fraction (not recorded which). In DNA form, the CDR3 reads TGCAGTGCTTCGGGGACAGGGAAGAACACCATATATTTT. This sequence encodes CSASGTGKNTIYF.